One and the same sample provided the 27 T cell receptor beta chains below, sequenced in a study of CD8+ T cells in alopecia areata. After isolation, RNA underwent reverse transcription to generate cDNA as the sequencing template. Assay: immunoSEQ multiplex PCR; the TCRdb copy retains only in-frame clones and omits some. The data hold under 200,000 clones, with less than 70% observed a single time. Treatment here: oral pan-JAK inhibitor, 5-10 mg twice daily. Material: CD4+ T cells sorted from blood, obtained at week 24, from a patient treated with tofacitinib. These receptors originate from a human donor with alopecia areata.

This sequence joins TRBV27 and TRBJ1-6, with 10 bases that match TRBD1. Germline-derived CDR1 and CDR2 are MNHEY and SMNVEV (reference sequence). The CDR3 runs 19 residues. J gave up 0 bases and V 6 bases, and 11 bases lay outside the gene matches. The CDR3 nucleotides read TGTGCCAGCAGATCCGGGACAGGGGACTTTAGCTCCTATAATTCACCCCTCCACTTT. Protein: CASRSGTGDFSSYNSPLHF.

V gene TRBV7-6 combines with J gene TRBJ1-2, with no clear D. This CDR3 has 15 residues. Trimming shortened V by 5 bases and J by 6 bases, and 19 bases separated the two germline ends. CDR1 is SGHVS, CDR2 FNYEAQ, per germline. CDR3 amino acids: CASSLLRTDGNGYTF. The CDR3 DNA follows: TGTGCCAGCAGCCTCCTTCGAACCGATGGCAATGGCTACACCTTC.

This clone was observed a single time. This sequence joins TRBV6-6 and TRBJ2-5, with D possibly being TRBD1 (5 bases). V was pared by 8 bases and J by 0 bases, with 10 bases between. The germline V gene encodes CDR1 MNHNY and CDR2 SVGAGI (reference sequence). The CDR3 has 13 amino acids. DNA of the CDR3: TGTGCCAGCTTTGACAGAAACCAAGAGACCCAGTACTTC. This codes for CASFDRNQETQYF.

The chain couples TRBV18 to TRBJ1-2; D ambiguous. Germline lookup yields CDR1 KGHSH and CDR2 LQKENI. The CDR3 covers 13 residues. Trimming stripped 3 bases from V and 6 bases from J, with 11 bases between. The CDR3 DNA follows: TGTGCCAGCTCACCGAACAGTGACGATGGCTACACCTTC. Its protein product is CASSPNSDDGYTF.

The gene calls are TRBV30 and TRBJ1-2; D is undetermined. Germline assignment: CDR1 GTSNPN and CDR2 SVGIG (reference sequence). CDR3 size: 15 residues. V lost 0 bases and J lost 2, with 13 bases in between. CDR3 sequence: CAWSVRSLKNYGYTF. As DNA, the CDR3 is TGTGCCTGGAGTGTTAGAAGTCTCAAGAACTATGGCTACACCTTC.

In the case of this clone: Different DNA sequences within this sample yield the same CDR3. The CDR3 nucleotides read TGCAGCGTCGCCCCGGTCCTGAACACTGAAGCTTTCTTT. Translating gives CSVAPVLNTEAFF. The chain is built from TRBV29-1 and TRBJ1-1, with D unresolved. Looked up from germline, CDR1 is SQVTM and CDR2 is ANQGSEA. CDR3 length: 13 amino acids. Trimming shortened V by 6 bases and J by 0 bases, and 11 bases separated the two germline ends.

Note on this clone: Other DNA variants within this sample encode the same CDR3. The genes are TRBV25-1 and TRBJ1-5; unclear D gene. Trimming pared 2 bases from V and 4 bases from J, leaving 3 bases between. The germline V gene encodes CDR1 MGHDK and CDR2 SYGVNS. The length of the CDR3 is 12 residues. This CDR3 reads CASSEGNQPQHF. The CDR3 region has the DNA TGTGCCAGCAGTGAAGGGAATCAGCCCCAGCATTTT.

In its sample, this clone was seen a few times. The chain has TRBV27 and TRBJ2-7; D is perhaps TRBD1 (6 bases). This CDR3 spans 13 amino acids. The ends were cut back, 5 bases at V and 2 bases at J, with 10 bases in the middle. Germline values: CDR1 MNHEY, CDR2 SMNVEV (reference sequence). The CDR3 loop reads CASSGGQTYEQYF. As DNA, the CDR3 is TGTGCCAGCAGTGGAGGACAGACCTACGAGCAGTACTTC.

The gene calls are TRBV29-1 and TRBJ1-2; 8 bases line up with TRBD1. Per germline, CDR1 SQVTM and CDR2 ANQGSEA. Trimming at V came to 3 bases and at J to 3 bases, leaving 6 bases not matched to a gene. The CDR3 is made up of 14 amino acids. The CDR3 spells CSVDLTGEDYGYTF. In DNA form, the CDR3 reads TGCAGCGTTGACCTGACAGGGGAGGACTATGGCTACACCTTC.

The chain has TRBV7-9 and TRBJ1-2; D unresolved. The germline CDR1 and CDR2 sequences are SEHNR and FQNEAQ (reference sequence). Trimming took 5 bases from V and 5 from J, leaving 12 bases between them. This CDR3 comprises 13 residues. The CDR3 bases are TGTGCCAGCAGCCAAAACGGACGATATGGCTACACCTTC. Translated: CASSQNGRYGYTF.

This chain joins TRBV4-2 and TRBJ1-2; 9 nucleotides agree with TRBD1. V gave up 1 base and J gave up 2 bases; unmatched junction bases: 11. CDR1 is LGHNA, CDR2 YNFKEQ, per germline. This CDR3 contains 18 residues. The CDR3 here is CASSQGRAGQGINYGYTF. The CDR3 region has the DNA TGTGCCAGCAGCCAAGGACGCGCGGGACAGGGTATAAACTATGGCTACACCTTC.

V is TRBV6-5 and J is TRBJ2-7; 7 bases match TRBD1. The germline CDR1 and CDR2 sequences are MNHEY and SVGAGI. This CDR3 contains 15 residues. V lost 2 bases, J lost 4 bases, and 8 bases stayed unmatched. In nucleotides, the CDR3 is TGTGCCAGCAGTTACGCTTGGACAGGAGAATACGAGCAGTACTTC. It is translated as CASSYAWTGEYEQYF.

V gene TRBV4-2 combines with J gene TRBJ2-3, with 10 bases that match TRBD2. With 0 bases clipped from V and 1 base from J, the junction kept 4 bases outside the gene matches. The CDR3 covers 17 residues. The germline V gene encodes CDR1 LGHNA and CDR2 YNFKEQ. CDR3 amino acids: CASSQDGSGGGTDTQYF. In nucleotides, the CDR3 is TGTGCCAGCAGCCAAGATGGGAGCGGGGGGGGCACAGATACGCAGTATTTT.

CDR3 amino acids: CSVVLDGRPEQFF. CDR3 nucleotides: TGCAGCGTTGTTCTCGACGGTCGGCCGGAGCAGTTCTTC. The rearrangement links TRBV29-1 to TRBJ2-1; no definite D call. V lost 4 bases, J lost 10 bases, and 17 bases lay in between. This CDR3 is 13 amino acids long. Per germline, CDR1 SQVTM and CDR2 ANQGSEA.

In its sample, this clone was seen a few times. V is TRBV4-1 and J is TRBJ2-5; D is possibly TRBD2 (5 bases). This CDR3 comprises 16 residues. Germline-derived CDR1 and CDR2 are MGHRA and YSYEKL. V was cut by 0 bases and J by 3 bases, with 14 bases left in between. CDR3 residues: CASSQDVASGKETQYF. The CDR3 DNA reads as TGCGCCAGCAGCCAAGATGTAGCGTCGGGAAAAGAGACCCAGTACTTC.

The chain has TRBV30 and TRBJ2-1, with 11 bases fitting TRBD2. The CDR3 loop spans 17 amino acids. Losses at the gene ends were 4 bases for V and 4 bases for J; bases not matched to a gene: 12. Per the germline V gene, CDR1 is GTSNPN and CDR2 is SVGIG (reference sequence). This CDR3 reads CAWKLAGDRFWYNEQFF. DNA for the CDR3: TGTGCCTGGAAACTAGCGGGGGACCGTTTTTGGTACAATGAGCAGTTCTTC.

The chain carries TRBV6-1 and TRBJ2-1; 9 bases line up with TRBD1. With 9 bases clipped from V and 7 bases from J, the junction kept 10 bases outside the gene matches. The length of the CDR3 is 14 residues. In germline, CDR1 is MNHNS, CDR2 SASEGT. This CDR3 reads CASNRDRVLNEQFF. As DNA, the CDR3 is TGTGCCAGTAACCGGGACAGGGTATTGAATGAGCAGTTCTTC.

J is TRBJ2-3 and V is TRBV7-8; possible D gene TRBD1, 6 bases. Trimming pared 3 bases from V and 1 base from J, leaving 14 bases between. The CDR3 has 16 residues. Germline V gene data show CDR1 as SGHVS and CDR2 as FQNEAQ. CDR3 residues: CASSFGIRGGTDTQYF. The CDR3 region has the DNA TGTGCCAGCAGCTTTGGAATCAGGGGAGGCACAGATACGCAGTATTTT.

The genes are TRBV30 and TRBJ1-5; D is possibly TRBD1 (5 bases). Germline values: CDR1 GTSNPN, CDR2 SVGIG (reference sequence). The CDR3 runs to 14 residues. The V gene lost 3 bases and the J gene lost 2 bases, with 11 bases spanning the gap. The CDR3: CAWSIGERNQPQHF. For the CDR3, the DNA is TGTGCCTGGAGCATAGGGGAGCGCAATCAGCCCCAGCATTTT.

The chain joins TRBV30 to TRBJ1-5, with D possibly being TRBD1 (6 bases). The CDR3 loop spans 15 amino acids. CDR1 is GTSNPN and CDR2 is SVGIG in the germline V gene (reference sequence). V was clipped by 0 bases and J by 2 bases, with 11 bases between them. The CDR3 sequence is CAWSVGGLGNQPQHF. CDR3 nucleotide sequence: TGTGCCTGGAGTGTGGGGGGGCTCGGCAATCAGCCCCAGCATTTT.

The rearrangement links TRBV10-3 to TRBJ2-5, with 7 bases matching TRBD1. V lost 10 bases and J lost 1; bases outside the gene matches: 3. The CDR3 has 12 residues. Per germline, CDR1 ENHRY and CDR2 SYGVKD. The CDR3 coding sequence is TGTGCCACCCGGGACAGCCAAGAGACCCAGTACTTC. Residues: CATRDSQETQYF.

This clone occurred a few times. This chain links TRBV30 with TRBJ1-1; D unclear. Trimming stripped 5 bases from V and 0 bases from J, with 7 bases between. CDR3 length: 12 residues. Germline-derived CDR1 and CDR2 are GTSNPN and SVGIG (reference sequence). CDR3 sequence (DNA): TGTGCCTGGGGGAGGATGAACACTGAAGCTTTCTTT. Amino acids: CAWGRMNTEAFF.

The chain uses TRBV12-5 and TRBJ1-5; D not certain. CDR3 length equals 13 residues. The V and J ends lost 9 bases and 4 bases respectively, with 13 bases between them. Germline V gives CDR1 LGHNT, CDR2 FRNRAP. The CDR3 sequence is CASGIIGNQPQHF. CDR3 nucleotide sequence: TGTGCTAGCGGTATCATCGGGAATCAGCCCCAGCATTTT.

This sequence joins TRBV10-3 and TRBJ2-4, with TRBD1 identical over 8 bases. The CDR3 loop spans 13 amino acids. With V trimmed by 6 bases and J by 4 bases, 2 bases remained unmatched. Germline CDR1 and CDR2: ENHRY and SYGVKD. CDR3 sequence reads: CAISWTGKNIQYF. CDR3 DNA sequence: TGTGCCATCAGCTGGACAGGGAAAAACATTCAGTACTTC.

This clone was seen a few times. V is TRBV10-3 and J is TRBJ2-1, with TRBD2 identical over 7 bases. V gave up 10 bases and J gave up 4 bases; unmatched junction bases: 10. The CDR3 is made up of 14 amino acids. Germline V gene lookup returns CDR1 ENHRY and CDR2 SYGVKD. CDR3 DNA: TGTGCCACAGTGCGGGGAGGGGCATACAATGAGCAGTTCTTC. It is translated as CATVRGGAYNEQFF.

The rearrangement uses TRBV29-1 and TRBJ2-2; the match to TRBD1 covers 8 bases. The CDR3 is made up of 13 amino acids. V shed 4 bases and J 5 bases; nucleotides not matched to a gene: 3. Germline CDR1 SQVTM, CDR2 ANQGSEA. The CDR3 sequence is CSVGRGRTGELFF. The CDR3 coding sequence is TGCAGCGTTGGCAGGGGGCGAACCGGGGAGCTGTTTTTT.

CDR3 nucleotides: TGTGCCAGCAGCTTCGGGGGCACAGATACGCAGTATTTT. As protein: CASSFGGTDTQYF. The V and J genes are TRBV7-3 and TRBJ2-3; TRBD2 might be the D (5 bases). CDR3 size: 13 residues. With 3 bases removed from V and 1 base from J, the gap between germline ends came to 5 bases. Looked up from germline, CDR1 is SGHTA and CDR2 is FQGTGA.